This T cell receptor (beta chain) was sequenced for a study of Ad26.COV2.S vaccination and SARS-CoV-2 variants. Study as a whole: Doses of Ad26.COV2.S were injected into muscle once or twice, 56 days apart. Study results and limitations: In vaccinated individuals, spike-specific CD8+ and CD4+ T cell responses reportedly displayed substantial breadth.

This clone was picked up a small number of times. Its antigen remains unidentified. TCRdb's table, derived via immunoSEQ multiplex PCR, lists solely in-frame clones and lacks some. The sample has about 480,000 clones, roughly 89% seen once. Stated treatment: 15 to 20 received Ad26.COV2.S at low or high dose, single or two shots; about 5 received placebo; per-sample allocation not given. Repertoires come from day 63 after the first vaccine or placebo injection. Immunization relied on an Ad26 vector, which expressed Wuhan-strain SARS-CoV-2 spike. V was pared by 4 bases and J by 7 bases, with 16 bases between. The CDR3 runs to 14 residues. Germline assignment: CDR1 SGHDN and CDR2 FVKESK.

The chain couples TRBV14 to TRBJ1-2; maybe TRBD1 (6 bases). The TCR sequence derives from a person aged 18-60 years who received the Ad26.COV2.S COVID-19 vaccine or a placebo. Sequenced here: peripheral blood, sampled in a trial of Ad26.COV2.S vaccine versus placebo. CDR3 nucleotide sequence: TGTGCCAGCAGCCTAACAGGGAGACGGGGTGGCTACACCTTC. Protein: CASSLTGRRGGYTF.